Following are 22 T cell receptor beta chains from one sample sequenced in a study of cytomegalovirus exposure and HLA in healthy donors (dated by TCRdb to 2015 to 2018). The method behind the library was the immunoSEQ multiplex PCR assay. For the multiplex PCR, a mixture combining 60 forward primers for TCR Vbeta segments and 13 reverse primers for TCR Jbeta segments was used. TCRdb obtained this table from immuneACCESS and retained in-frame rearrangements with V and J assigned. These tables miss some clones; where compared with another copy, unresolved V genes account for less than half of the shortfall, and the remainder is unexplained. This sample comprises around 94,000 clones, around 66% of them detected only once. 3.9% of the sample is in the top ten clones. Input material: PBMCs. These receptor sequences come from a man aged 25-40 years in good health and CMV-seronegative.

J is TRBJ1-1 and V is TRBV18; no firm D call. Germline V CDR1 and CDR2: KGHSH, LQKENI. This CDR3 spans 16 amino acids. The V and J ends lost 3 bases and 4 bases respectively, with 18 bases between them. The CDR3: CASSPLLLRQSTEAFF. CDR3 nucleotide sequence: TGTGCCAGCTCACCTCTTTTATTGAGACAAAGCACTGAAGCTTTCTTT.

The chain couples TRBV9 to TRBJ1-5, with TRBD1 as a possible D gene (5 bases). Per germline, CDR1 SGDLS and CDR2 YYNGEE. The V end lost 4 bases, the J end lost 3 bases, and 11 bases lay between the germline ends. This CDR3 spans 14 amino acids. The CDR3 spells CASSRAGNNQPQHF. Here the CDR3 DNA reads TGTGCCAGCAGCCGGGCAGGGAACAATCAGCCCCAGCATTTT.

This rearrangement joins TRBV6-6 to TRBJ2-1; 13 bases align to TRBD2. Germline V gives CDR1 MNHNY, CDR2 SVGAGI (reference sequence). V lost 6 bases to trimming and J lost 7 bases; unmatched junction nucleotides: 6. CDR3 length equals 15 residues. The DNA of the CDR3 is TGTGCCAGCAGACAGGGACTAGCGGGAAAAAATGAGCAGTTCTTC. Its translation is CASRQGLAGKNEQFF.

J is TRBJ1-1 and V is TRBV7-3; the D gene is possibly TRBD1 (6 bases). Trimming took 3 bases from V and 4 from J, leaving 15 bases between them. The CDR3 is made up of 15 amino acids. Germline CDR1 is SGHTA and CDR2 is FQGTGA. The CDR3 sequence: CASSFRGGWGTEAFF. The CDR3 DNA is TGTGCCAGCAGCTTTCGGGGGGGCTGGGGCACTGAAGCTTTCTTT. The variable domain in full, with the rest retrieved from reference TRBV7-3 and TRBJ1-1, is GAGVSQTPSNKVTEKGKYVELRCDPISGHTALYWYRQSLGQGPEFLIYFQGTGAADDSGLPNDRFFAVRPEGSVSTLKIQRTERGDSAVYLCASSFRGGWGTEAFFGQGTRLTVV.

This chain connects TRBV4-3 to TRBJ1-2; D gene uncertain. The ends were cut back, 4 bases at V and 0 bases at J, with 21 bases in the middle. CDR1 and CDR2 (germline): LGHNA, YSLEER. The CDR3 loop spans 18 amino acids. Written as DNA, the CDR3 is TGCGCCAGCAGCCGTTCAGGTCGTTCGGCAACGTCTAACTATGGCTACACCTTC. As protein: CASSRSGRSATSNYGYTF.

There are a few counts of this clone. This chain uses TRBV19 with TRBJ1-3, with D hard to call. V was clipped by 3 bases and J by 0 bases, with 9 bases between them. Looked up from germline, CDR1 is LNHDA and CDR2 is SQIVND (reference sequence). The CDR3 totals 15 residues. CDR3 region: CASSIRWASGNTIYF. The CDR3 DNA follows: TGTGCCAGTAGTATCCGGTGGGCCTCTGGAAACACCATATATTTT.

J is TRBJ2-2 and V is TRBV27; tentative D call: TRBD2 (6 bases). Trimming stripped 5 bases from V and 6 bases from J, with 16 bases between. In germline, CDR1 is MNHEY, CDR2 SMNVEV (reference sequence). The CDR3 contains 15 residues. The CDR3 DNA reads TGTGCCAGCAGTCCCCGGACTAATTCGGCCGGGGAGCTGTTTTTT. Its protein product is CASSPRTNSAGELFF.

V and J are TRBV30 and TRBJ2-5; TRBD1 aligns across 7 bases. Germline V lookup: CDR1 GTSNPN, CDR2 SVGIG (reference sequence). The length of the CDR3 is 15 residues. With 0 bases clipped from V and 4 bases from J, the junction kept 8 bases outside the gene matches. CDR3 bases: TGTGCCTGGAGTGTAACAGGGGTGGAAGGAGAGACCCAGTACTTC. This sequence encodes CAWSVTGVEGETQYF.

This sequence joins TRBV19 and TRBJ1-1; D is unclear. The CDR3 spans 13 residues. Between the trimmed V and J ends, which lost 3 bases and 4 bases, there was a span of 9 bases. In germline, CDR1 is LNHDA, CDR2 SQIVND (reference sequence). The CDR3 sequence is CASSMADFTEAFF. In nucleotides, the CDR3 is TGTGCCAGTAGTATGGCGGATTTCACTGAAGCTTTCTTT.

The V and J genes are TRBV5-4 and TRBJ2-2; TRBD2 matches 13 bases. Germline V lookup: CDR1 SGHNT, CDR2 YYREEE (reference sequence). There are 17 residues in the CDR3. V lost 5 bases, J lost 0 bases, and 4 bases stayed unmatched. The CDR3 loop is CASRRTSGGANTGELFF. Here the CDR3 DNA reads TGTGCCAGCAGGAGGACTAGCGGGGGAGCGAACACCGGGGAGCTGTTTTTT.

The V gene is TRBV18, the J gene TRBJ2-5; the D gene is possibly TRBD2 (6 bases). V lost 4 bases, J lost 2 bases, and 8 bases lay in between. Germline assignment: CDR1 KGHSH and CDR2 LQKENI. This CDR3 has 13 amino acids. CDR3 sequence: CASSRGTQETQYF. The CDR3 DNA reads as TGTGCCAGCTCACGCGGGACGCAAGAGACCCAGTACTTC.

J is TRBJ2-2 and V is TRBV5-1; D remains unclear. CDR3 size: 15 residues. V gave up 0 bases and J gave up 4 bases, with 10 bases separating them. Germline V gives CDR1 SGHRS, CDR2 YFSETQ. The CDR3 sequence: CASSLGAALTGELFF. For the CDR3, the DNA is TGCGCCAGCAGCTTGGGGGCTGCCCTCACCGGGGAGCTGTTTTTT.

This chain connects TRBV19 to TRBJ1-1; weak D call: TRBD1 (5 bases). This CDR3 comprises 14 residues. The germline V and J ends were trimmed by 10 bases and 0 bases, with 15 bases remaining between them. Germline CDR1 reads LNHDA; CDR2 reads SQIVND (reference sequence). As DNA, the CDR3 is TGTGCCACCCGGGGGGGACGGATGAACACTGAAGCTTTCTTT. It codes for CATRGGRMNTEAFF.

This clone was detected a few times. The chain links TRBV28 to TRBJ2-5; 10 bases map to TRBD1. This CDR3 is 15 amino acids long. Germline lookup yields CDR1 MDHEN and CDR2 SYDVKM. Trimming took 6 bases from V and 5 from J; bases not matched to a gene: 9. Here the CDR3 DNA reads TGTGCCAGCAGCCGGGACAGGGGTTTCTATGAGACCCAGTACTTC. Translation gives CASSRDRGFYETQYF.

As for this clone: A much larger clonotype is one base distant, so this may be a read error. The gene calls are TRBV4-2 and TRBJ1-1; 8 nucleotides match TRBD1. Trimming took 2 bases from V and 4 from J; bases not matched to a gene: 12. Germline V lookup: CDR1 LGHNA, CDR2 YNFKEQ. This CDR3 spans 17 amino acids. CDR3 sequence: CASSQRTGPTGSTEAFF. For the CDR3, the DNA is TGTGCCAGCAGCCAAAGGACAGGGCCCACGGGGAGCACTGAAGCTTTCTTT.

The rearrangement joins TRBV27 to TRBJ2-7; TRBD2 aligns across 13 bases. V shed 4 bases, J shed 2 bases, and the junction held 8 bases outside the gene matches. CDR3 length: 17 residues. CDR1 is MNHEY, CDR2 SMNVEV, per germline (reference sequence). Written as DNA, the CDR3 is TGTGCCAGCAGTTCCCGGACTAGCGGGAGCGCTCCCTACGAGCAGTACTTC. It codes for CASSSRTSGSAPYEQYF.

The CDR3, as DNA: TGTGCCAGCACCCAGGGCAGGGCCGAGACAGATACGCAGTATTTT. It specifies CASTQGRAETDTQYF. J is TRBJ2-3 and V is TRBV6-1; D may be TRBD1 (5 bases). The germline V and J ends were trimmed by 7 bases and 3 bases, with 17 bases remaining between them. The CDR3 totals 15 residues. Germline V lookup: CDR1 MNHNS, CDR2 SASEGT.

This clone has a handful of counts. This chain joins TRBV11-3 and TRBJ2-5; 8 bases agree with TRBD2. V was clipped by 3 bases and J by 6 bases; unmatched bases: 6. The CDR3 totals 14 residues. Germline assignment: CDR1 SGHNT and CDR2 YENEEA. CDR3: CASSLSGGGQTQYF. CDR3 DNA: TGTGCCAGCAGCTTGAGCGGGGGAGGACAGACCCAGTACTTC.

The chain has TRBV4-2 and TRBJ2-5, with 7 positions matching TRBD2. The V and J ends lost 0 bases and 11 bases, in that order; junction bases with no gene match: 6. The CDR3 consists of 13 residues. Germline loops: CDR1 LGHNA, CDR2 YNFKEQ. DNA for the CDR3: TGTGCCAGCAGCCAAGAGGGCGGGAGAGAGCAGTACTTC. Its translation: CASSQEGGREQYF.

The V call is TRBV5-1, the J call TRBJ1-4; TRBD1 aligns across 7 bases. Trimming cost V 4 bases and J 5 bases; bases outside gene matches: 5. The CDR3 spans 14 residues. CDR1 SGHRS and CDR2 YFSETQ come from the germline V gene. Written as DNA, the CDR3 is TGCGCCAGCAGCGGGGACAGACGGAATGAAAAACTGTTTTTT. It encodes CASSGDRRNEKLFF.

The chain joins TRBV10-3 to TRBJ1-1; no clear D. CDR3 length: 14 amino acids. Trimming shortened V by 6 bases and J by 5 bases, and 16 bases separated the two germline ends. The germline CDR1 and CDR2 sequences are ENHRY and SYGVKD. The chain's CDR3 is CAIRTGSRETEAFF. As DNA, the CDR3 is TGTGCCATCAGGACCGGGTCCAGAGAGACTGAAGCTTTCTTT.

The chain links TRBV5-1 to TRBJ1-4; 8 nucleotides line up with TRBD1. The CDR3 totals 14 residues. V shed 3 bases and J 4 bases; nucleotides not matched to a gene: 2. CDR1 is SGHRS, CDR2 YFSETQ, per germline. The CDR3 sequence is CASSSGQDNEKLFF. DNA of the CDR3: TGCGCCAGCAGCTCGGGACAGGATAATGAAAAACTGTTTTTT.